This record covers a single T cell receptor (beta chain). The sample belongs to a study of cytomegalovirus exposure and HLA in healthy donors. The PCR used 60 Vbeta and 13 Jbeta primers. Generated by immunoSEQ multiplex PCR, the TCRdb table keeps only in-frame clones and is missing some. The sample includes 90,000 to 150,000 clones, roughly four fifths of them seen just once. Sequencing used PBMCs. The sequence derives from a woman in her forties in good health and CMV-seropositive.

The CDR3 protein is CASSLLRGGYQNIQYF. CDR3 DNA sequence: TGTGCCAGCAGCTTGCTAAGGGGAGGGTACCAAAACATTCAGTACTTC. The gene calls are TRBV7-8 and TRBJ2-4, with 7 bases aligning to TRBD2. J lost 5 bases, V lost 3 bases, and 10 bases had no gene match. CDR3 size: 16 residues. Per germline, CDR1 SGHVS and CDR2 FQNEAQ. Variable domain in full (rest from reference TRBV7-8 and TRBJ2-4): GAGVSQSPRYKVAKRGQDVALRCDPISGHVSLFWYQQALGQGPEFLTYFQNEAQLDKSGLPSDRFFAERPEGSVSTLKIQRTQQEDSAVYLCASSLLRGGYQNIQYFGAGTRLSVL.